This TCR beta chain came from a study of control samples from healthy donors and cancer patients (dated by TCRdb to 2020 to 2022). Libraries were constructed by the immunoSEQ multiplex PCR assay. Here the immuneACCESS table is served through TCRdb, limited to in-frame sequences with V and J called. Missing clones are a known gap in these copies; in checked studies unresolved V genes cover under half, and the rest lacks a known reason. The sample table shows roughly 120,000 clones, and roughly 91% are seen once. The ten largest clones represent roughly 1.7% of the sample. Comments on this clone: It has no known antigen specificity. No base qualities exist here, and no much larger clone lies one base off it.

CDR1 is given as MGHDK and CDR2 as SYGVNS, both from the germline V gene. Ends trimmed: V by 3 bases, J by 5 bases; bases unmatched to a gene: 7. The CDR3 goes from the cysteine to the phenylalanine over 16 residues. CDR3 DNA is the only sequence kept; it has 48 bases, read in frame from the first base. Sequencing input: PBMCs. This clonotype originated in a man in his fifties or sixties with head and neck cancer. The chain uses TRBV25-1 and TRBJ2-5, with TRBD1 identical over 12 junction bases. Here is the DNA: TGTGCCAGCAGTGATAGCGGGACAGGGGGCGGGGAGACCCAGTACTTC. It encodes CASSDSGTGGGETQYF.